The clone carrying this TCR beta chain was seen only a few times. Its antigen is undetermined. J lost 7 bases, V lost 5 bases, and 8 bases had no gene match. The CDR3 consists of 14 residues. CDR1 is SGHRS and CDR2 is YFSETQ in the germline V gene. The data stem from a study of T cells after yellow fever vaccination. Whole-study context: It was SMART-Seq v4 Ultra Low Input that prepared the fractions with low cell numbers. Study-wide results and limits: CD4 and CD8 compartments shared a small share of clonotypes. Detected again after the booster were most primary-vaccination clones, at approximately 96% CD4 and 88% CD8.

Template-switching 5'RACE yielded the TCR cDNA; a universal primer site and UMIs were added in the process. Each CDR3 protein gets one entry after TCRdb re-called the 5' RACE reads with MiXCR. The sample records some 600,000 distinct CDR3 sequences, approximately 13% being singletons. Material: PBMCs, obtained on the day of the yellow fever booster vaccination. This receptor was obtained from a man aged 25-45 years who received the YFV17D yellow fever vaccine. This chain links TRBV5-1 with TRBJ1-1; 10 nucleotides match TRBD1. CDR3 DNA: TGCGCCAGCAGTTTGAGGGACAGGGGTAATGAAGCTTTCTTT. Translation: CASSLRDRGNEAFF. Together with reference TRBV5-1 and TRBJ1-1, the CDR3 gives the full variable domain: KAGVTQTPRYLIKTRGQQVTLSCSPISGHRSVSWYQQTPGQGLQFLFEYFSETQRNKGNFPGRFSGRQFSNSRSEMNVSTLELGDSALYLCASSLRDRGNEAFFGQGTRLTVV.